One and the same sample provided the 27 T cell receptor beta chains below, sequenced in a study of T cell clonotyping in hematopoietic cell transplantation (dated by TCRdb to the early 2020s). Preparation of the library involved the immunoSEQ multiplex PCR assay. TCRdb limited this immuneACCESS table to in-frame rearrangements with V and J called. A share of clones is missing; checked studies link under half to unresolved V genes, and the rest is unexplained. This sample gives around 9,000 clones in total; over 75% of them show up just once. Together, the top ten hold approximately 50% of the sample. In the paper's terms, the time point label means: 180 days after allo-HCT. Sequenced material: peripheral blood mononuclear cells, taken 180 days after allogeneic stem cell transplant. The receptors shown here come from a female patient between 50 and 59 years old who had an allogeneic stem cell transplant from a related donor, so the T cells may come from the graft donor. Some clones in this sample may be carry-over from other donors' samples.

The chain links TRBV5-6 to TRBJ2-5; D possibly corresponds to TRBD2 (5 bases). The CDR3 loop spans 14 amino acids. The germline V gene encodes CDR1 SGHDT and CDR2 YYEEEE. V lost 1 base and J lost 0, with 7 bases in between. The CDR3 protein is CASSLYGNQETQYF. CDR3 coding DNA: TGTGCCAGCAGCTTGTACGGGAACCAAGAGACCCAGTACTTC.

This chain uses TRBV19 with TRBJ1-5; D perhaps matches TRBD1 (5 bases). V was trimmed by 3 bases and J by 0 bases, leaving 9 bases between them. From germline, CDR1 is LNHDA and CDR2 SQIVND (reference sequence). This CDR3 has 15 amino acids. The CDR3 bases are TGTGCCAGTAGTATCTCCAGGGCTAGCAATCAGCCCCAGCATTTT. This sequence encodes CASSISRASNQPQHF.

The chain joins TRBV4-1 to TRBJ1-5, with D perhaps TRBD1 (6 bases). Germline CDR1 is MGHRA and CDR2 is YSYEKL. With 3 bases removed from V and 6 bases from J, the gap between germline ends came to 15 bases. The CDR3 runs 15 residues. CDR3 in DNA: TGCGCCAGCAGCCATCTCGGGGGCGCCGGTCAGCCCCAGCATTTT. Translating gives CASSHLGGAGQPQHF.

The V gene is TRBV19, the J gene TRBJ1-2; D remains unclear. V was trimmed by 5 bases and J by 2 bases, leaving 12 bases between them. From germline, CDR1 is LNHDA and CDR2 SQIVND (reference sequence). CDR3 length equals 14 residues. CDR3 region: CASSSRRENYGYTF. As DNA, the CDR3 is TGTGCCAGTAGTTCCCGGAGGGAGAACTATGGCTACACCTTC.

J is TRBJ2-7 and V is TRBV19; D ambiguous. This CDR3 spans 14 amino acids. The V end lost 5 bases, the J end lost 4 bases, and 15 bases lay between the germline ends. Germline V gene sequence: CDR1 LNHDA, CDR2 SQIVND (reference sequence). The CDR3 bases are TGTGCCAGTAGTCTGGGTCCAGTTACATACGAGCAGTACTTC. This gives the protein CASSLGPVTYEQYF.

The CDR3, as DNA: TGTGCCAGCATTCCGGCCATCACCGACGAGCAGTACTTC. Translating gives CASIPAITDEQYF. The chain recombines TRBV7-8 with TRBJ2-7; D remains unclear. This CDR3 spans 13 amino acids. CDR1 and CDR2 from the germline V gene are SGHVS and FQNEAQ. V was clipped by 7 bases and J by 5 bases, with 15 bases between them.

The chain joins TRBV4-1 to TRBJ1-2; unclear D gene. CDR3 length: 16 amino acids. Between the trimmed V and J ends, which lost 1 base and 5 bases, there was a span of 17 bases. Germline V gene lookup returns CDR1 MGHRA and CDR2 YSYEKL. As DNA, the CDR3 is TGCGCCAGCAGCCAAGTCTCCGATTCGCCTCCTTATGGCTACACCTTC. The encoded protein is CASSQVSDSPPYGYTF.

The rearrangement links TRBV28 to TRBJ1-1; no clear D gene. V was pared by 6 bases and J by 6 bases, with 11 bases between. The CDR3 consists of 12 residues. Germline V gives CDR1 MDHEN, CDR2 SYDVKM. The CDR3 coding sequence is TGTGCCAGCAGATCCATGGTCGCTGAAGCTTTCTTT. It yields the protein CASRSMVAEAFF.

Relative to its sample, this clone is medium-sized (0.01 to 0.1%). The genes are TRBV5-6 and TRBJ2-7; 8 nucleotides match TRBD1. Trimming at V came to 6 bases and at J to 2 bases, leaving 7 bases not matched to a gene. CDR1 is SGHDT and CDR2 is YYEEEE in the germline V gene. The CDR3 runs to 14 residues. The DNA for the CDR3 is TGTGCCAGCATCAAACAGGGGGTCCCCTACGAGCAGTACTTC. Translating gives CASIKQGVPYEQYF. The full variable domain, with the rest looked up from reference TRBV5-6 and TRBJ2-7, is DAGVTQSPTHLIKTRGQQVTLRCSPKSGHDTVSWYQQALGQGPQFIFQYYEEEERQRGNFPDRFSGHQFPNYSSELNVNALLLGDSALYLCASIKQGVPYEQYFGPGTRLTVT.

This clone has just one count. This sequence joins TRBV6-6 and TRBJ1-5, with D perhaps matching TRBD1 (5 bases). Trimming took 4 bases from V and 11 from J, leaving 21 bases between them. CDR1 is MNHNY, CDR2 SVGAGI, per germline (reference sequence). The CDR3 loop spans 15 amino acids. For the CDR3, the DNA is TGTGCCAGCAGTTGGGGACGGAAGTTCGAATTAGCCCAGCATTTT. This encodes CASSWGRKFELAQHF.

The V gene is TRBV6-5, the J gene TRBJ2-5; D is ambiguous. The CDR3 is made up of 13 amino acids. Trimming removed 6 bases from V and 5 bases from J, with 13 bases in between. The V gene's germline CDR1 is MNHEY and CDR2 SVGAGI. The CDR3 region is CASRAISAETQYF. CDR3 sequence (DNA): TGTGCCAGCAGAGCAATCAGCGCGGAGACCCAGTACTTC.

The chain has TRBV5-1 and TRBJ1-4, with 8 positions matching TRBD1. Germline loops: CDR1 SGHRS, CDR2 YFSETQ. J lost 7 bases, V lost 6 bases, and 8 bases had no gene match. The CDR3 runs 14 residues. Here the CDR3 reads CASNTGTGSEKLFF. CDR3 coding DNA: TGCGCCAGCAACACCGGGACAGGTTCTGAAAAACTGTTTTTT.

The chain links TRBV7-2 to TRBJ1-4, with D perhaps TRBD1 (5 bases). Germline-derived CDR1 and CDR2 are SGHTA and FQGNSA. This CDR3 comprises 13 residues. Trimming took off 5 bases at V and 8 bases at J, with 12 bases between the two ends. Written as DNA, the CDR3 is TGTGCCAGCAGCACTAGACAGTTAGAAAAACTGTTTTTT. It encodes CASSTRQLEKLFF.

The CDR3 protein is CASSLPSGGTYNEQFF. Here the CDR3 DNA reads TGTGCCAGCAGCTTACCCTCGGGGGGGACCTACAATGAGCAGTTCTTC. V is TRBV7-9 and J is TRBJ2-1; 8 bases map to TRBD2. The CDR3 contains 16 residues. The germline V gene has CDR1 SEHNR and CDR2 FQNEAQ (reference sequence). V was clipped by 2 bases and J by 2 bases; unmatched bases: 5.

This chain connects TRBV4-3 to TRBJ1-5; D not certain. The CDR3 totals 14 residues. The V end lost 0 bases, the J end lost 4 bases, and 7 bases lay between the germline ends. The V gene's germline CDR1 is LGHNA and CDR2 YSLEER. The DNA for the CDR3 is TGCGCCAGCAGCCAAGAGTCAGAGAATCAGCCCCAGCATTTT. Its translation is CASSQESENQPQHF.

V and J are TRBV15 and TRBJ2-3; TRBD2 might be the D (5 bases). In germline, CDR1 is LNHNV, CDR2 YYDKDF (reference sequence). Trimming took off 1 base at V and 5 bases at J, with 28 bases between the two ends. This CDR3 is 20 amino acids long. CDR3 DNA sequence: TGTGCCACCAGCAGAGGATTCATGGGTTCCCCGGGGTCCTATCAAGATACGCAGTATTTT. Its translation: CATSRGFMGSPGSYQDTQYF.

V is TRBV4-3 and J is TRBJ2-7; TRBD2 matches at 8 bases. After removal of 0 bases from V and 3 bases from J, the junction contained 7 bases not matched to a gene. The CDR3 is 16 amino acids. In germline, CDR1 is LGHNA, CDR2 YSLEER. Written as DNA, the CDR3 is TGCGCCAGCAGCCAAGATGTAGCGGGGATGGGCTACGAGCAGTACTTC. It specifies CASSQDVAGMGYEQYF.

This clone was recorded once. V is TRBV7-2 and J is TRBJ2-7, with D perhaps matching TRBD1 or TRBD2 (5 bases each). Germline V CDR1 and CDR2: SGHTA, FQGNSA. V lost 0 bases and J 1 base, leaving 16 bases between the germline ends. This CDR3 has 17 amino acids. As DNA, the CDR3 is TGTGCCAGCAGCTTAGCGCTCTCGGGGCAGCGGTCCTACGAGCAGTACTTC. Translated: CASSLALSGQRSYEQYF.

This chain connects TRBV7-9 to TRBJ1-4; D call uncertain. The CDR3 has 12 amino acids. CDR1 is SEHNR and CDR2 is FQNEAQ in the germline V gene (reference sequence). V was cut by 7 bases and J by 7 bases, with 10 bases left in between. This CDR3 is CASNRGLEKLFF. DNA for the CDR3: TGTGCCAGCAACCGTGGACTTGAAAAACTGTTTTTT.

This chain uses TRBV19 with TRBJ1-1; D perhaps matches TRBD1 (6 bases). Per the germline V gene, CDR1 is LNHDA and CDR2 is SQIVND (reference sequence). V was cut by 4 bases and J by 4 bases, with 13 bases left in between. CDR3 length: 14 residues. Here the CDR3 DNA reads TGTGCCAGTAGTACCAAGGAGGGGGGCACTGAAGCTTTCTTT. It yields the protein CASSTKEGGTEAFF.

CDR3 bases: TGTGCCAGCAGTACAGGTGGGACTAACTATGGCTACACCTTC. This codes for CASSTGGTNYGYTF. J is TRBJ1-2 and V is TRBV6-6, with a possible D match to TRBD1 (5 bases). The germline V and J ends were trimmed by 5 bases and 0 bases, with 10 bases remaining between them. Germline loops: CDR1 MNHNY, CDR2 SVGAGI (reference sequence). The CDR3 covers 14 residues.

This clone is termed medium-sized. J is TRBJ2-2 and V is TRBV9; D may match TRBD1 or TRBD2 (5 bases each). There are 13 residues in the CDR3. CDR1 is SGDLS and CDR2 is YYNGEE in the germline V gene. V lost 7 bases, J lost 1 base, and 8 bases lay in between. The CDR3 loop is CASAGRNTGELFF. In nucleotides, the CDR3 is TGTGCCAGCGCAGGGAGGAACACCGGGGAGCTGTTTTTT.

J is TRBJ1-6 and V is TRBV7-8, with D possibly matching TRBD1 (5 bases). In germline, CDR1 is SGHVS, CDR2 FQNEAQ. There are 13 residues in the CDR3. Trimming left V 5 bases short and J 8 bases short, with 10 bases between. The chain's CDR3 is CASSLGRDSPLHF. Written as DNA, the CDR3 is TGTGCCAGCAGCCTGGGACGGGATTCACCCCTCCACTTT.

The V call is TRBV19, the J call TRBJ1-2; no reliable D call. The CDR3 length is 15 residues. Germline values: CDR1 LNHDA, CDR2 SQIVND (reference sequence). Trimming shortened V by 3 bases and J by 6 bases, and 17 bases separated the two germline ends. CDR3 DNA sequence: TGTGCCAGTAGTATCCCCCTCCGGGGTATGGATGGCTACACCTTC. Translated, it gives CASSIPLRGMDGYTF.

The chain has TRBV7-2 and TRBJ1-1; the match to TRBD1 covers 7 bases. Trimming removed 5 bases from V and 6 bases from J; junction bases left unmatched: 6. The CDR3 is made up of 13 amino acids. CDR1 and CDR2 from the germline V gene are SGHTA and FQGNSA. The CDR3 reads CASSQDREAEAFF. In nucleotides, the CDR3 is TGTGCCAGCAGCCAAGACAGGGAGGCTGAAGCTTTCTTT.

The V gene is TRBV28, the J gene TRBJ2-2; the D gene is possibly TRBD1 (6 bases). The CDR3 spans 14 residues. Germline assignment: CDR1 MDHEN and CDR2 SYDVKM. V was clipped by 6 bases and J by 4 bases, with 12 bases between them. This CDR3 is CASSPGHFTGELFF. As DNA, the CDR3 is TGTGCCAGCAGCCCGGGACATTTCACCGGGGAGCTGTTTTTT.

The count of this clone is one. This chain connects TRBV5-1 to TRBJ2-1; TRBD2 might be the D (5 bases). Per the germline V gene, CDR1 is SGHRS and CDR2 is YFSETQ. The CDR3 length is 14 residues. Trimming left V 3 bases short and J 10 bases short, with 17 bases between. The CDR3 sequence: CASSSGVGPGEQFF. CDR3 DNA sequence: TGCGCCAGCAGCTCAGGAGTCGGGCCGGGGGAGCAGTTCTTC.